These T cell receptor beta chains were read from a single sample in a study of T cells after yellow fever vaccination. Each CDR3 protein gets one entry after TCRdb re-called the 5' RACE reads with MiXCR. Of some 500,000 distinct CDR3 sequences detected, approximately 12% appear once; the ten largest clones hold over 12%. The specimen was PBMCs, collected on the day of the yellow fever booster vaccination. The receptors were gathered from a man aged 25 to 40 who received the YFV17D yellow fever vaccine. Each CDR3 is given with its conserved first and last residue. D genes are given only for firm matches. Clone size is given for some rows only: seen once, a few or many times, or a class if the clone is expanded.

V	J	D	size	DNA	CDR3
TRBV2	TRBJ1-2	TRBD1	NA	TGTGCCAGCTGCGGACAGGGGGCAGGTGGCTACACCTTC	CASCGQGAGGYTF
TRBV9	TRBJ2-2	NA	NA	TGTGCCAGCATGGACTCTTCTGCCGGGGAGCTGTTTTTT	CASMDSSAGELFF
TRBV12-3/TRBV12-4	TRBJ2-3	NA	NA	TGTGCCAGCACTCAGGACAGCTATGATACGCAGTATTTT	CASTQDSYDTQYF
TRBV7-3	TRBJ2-5	NA	once	TGTGCCACTTCATTGGGGACTCAGGGTGGGACCCAGTACTTC	CATSLGTQGGTQYF
TRBV30	TRBJ2-4	TRBD2	NA	TGTGCCTGGAGTCGCGGCGGGAGTGCTAACATTCAGTACTTC	CAWSRGGSANIQYF
TRBV7-9	TRBJ1-1	NA	NA	TGTGCCAGCAGCTTAGGGCAGGGAGTAGCCACTGAAGCTTTCTTT	CASSLGQGVATEAFF
TRBV5-1	TRBJ1-1	NA	many	TGCGCCAGCAGCTTAATTCGGGAAACTGAAGCTTTCTTT	CASSLIRETEAFF
TRBV7-8	TRBJ2-5	TRBD2	many	TGTGCCAGCAGCTTAGGGGGCGGGAGAGGGTCCGGAGAGACCCAGTACTTC	CASSLGGGRGSGETQYF
TRBV20-1	TRBJ1-1	NA	NA	TGCAGTGCAAGTGACACTGAAGCTTTCTTT	CSASDTEAFF
TRBV12-3/TRBV12-4	TRBJ2-2	NA	few	TGTGCCAGCAGTGAGAGTTTCGGGGAGCTGTTTTTT	CASSESFGELFF
TRBV4-2	TRBJ2-7	TRBD1	NA	TGTGCCAGCAGTCCCCGGACAGGGGGAGTCTCCTACGAGCAGTACTTC	CASSPRTGGVSYEQYF
TRBV20-1	TRBJ2-3	NA	NA	TGCAGTGCTATGAGACAGGCGCGGTCGGATACGCAGTATTTT	CSAMRQARSDTQYF
TRBV19	TRBJ1-5	NA	few	TGTGCCAGTAGTATAGTGTTGGGACCCAATCAGCCCCAGCATTTT	CASSIVLGPNQPQHF